A single sample gave rise to the 11 T cell receptor beta chains below, sequenced in a study of CD8 T cells in ankylosing spondylitis. Their specific antigens are unknown. TCRdb reprocessed the 5' RACE reads with MiXCR, giving one entry per CDR3 protein. The repertoire has about 390,000 distinct CDR3 sequences, approximately 20% of them found once; the top ten carry around 16%. Study outcomes and limitations: Blood of patients with ankylosing spondylitis appeared to be characterized by a TCR beta motif of about 8 highly homologous variants.

Sequencing was done on a sample of blood, either unsorted or a sorted T cell fraction (not recorded which). The receptor set was obtained from a male donor with ankylosing spondylitis.

This chain joins TRBV6-2 or TRBV6-3 and TRBJ2-7; 9 bases are shared with TRBD2. Trimming at V came to 0 bases and at J to 2 bases, leaving 5 bases not matched to a gene. The germline V gene encodes CDR1 MNHEY and CDR2 SVGEGT. CDR3 length equals 16 residues. CDR3 in amino acids: CASSYSRLAVPYEQYF. The CDR3 DNA is TGTGCCAGCAGTTACTCTCGACTAGCGGTCCCCTACGAGCAGTACTTC.

The V and J genes are TRBV12-3 or TRBV12-4 and TRBJ1-1, with unresolved D. This CDR3 has 14 residues. V gave up 3 bases and J gave up 1 base, with 9 bases separating them. As DNA, the CDR3 is TGTGCCAGCAGTTTGTGGGTACCGAACACTGAAGCTTTCTTT. Protein: CASSLWVPNTEAFF.

The chain carries TRBV25-1 and TRBJ2-1; 13 nucleotides line up with TRBD2. V shed 6 bases and J 5 bases; nucleotides not matched to a gene: 16. Germline-derived CDR1 and CDR2 are MGHDK and SYGVNS. The length of the CDR3 is 19 residues. CDR3 in amino acids: CASRRGLAGSHQKDNEQFF. CDR3 nucleotide sequence: TGTGCCAGCAGGAGGGGACTAGCGGGGTCACATCAAAAAGACAATGAGCAGTTCTTC.

In its sample, this clonotype was seen a few times. J is TRBJ1-4 and V is TRBV9; 9 bases are a match to TRBD1. From germline, CDR1 is SGDLS and CDR2 YYNGEE. V dropped 0 bases and J dropped 10; count of bases not matched to a gene: 4. The CDR3 contains 14 residues. In DNA, the CDR3 is TGTGCCAGCAGCGTAGAAGTGACAGGGGGAAAACTGTTTTTT. Its protein product is CASSVEVTGGKLFF. Together with reference TRBV9 and TRBJ1-4, the CDR3 gives the full variable domain: DSGVTQTPKHLITATGQRVTLRCSPRSGDLSVYWYQQSLDQGLQFLIQYYNGEERAKGNILERFSAQQFPDLHSELNLSSLELGDSALYFCASSVEVTGGKLFFGSGTQLSVL.

This clonotype turned up a few times. The gene calls are TRBV6-5 and TRBJ2-3; no definite D call. Germline V gene sequence: CDR1 MNHEY, CDR2 SVGAGI. The V gene lost 2 bases and the J gene lost 0 bases, with 12 bases spanning the gap. The CDR3 has 16 residues. CDR3: CASSYTRSQSTDTQYF. The CDR3 DNA sequence: TGTGCCAGCAGTTACACCAGGTCCCAAAGCACAGATACGCAGTATTTT.

The chain joins TRBV6-5 to TRBJ2-5, with a tentative D call TRBD2 (6 bases). The germline V gene encodes CDR1 MNHEY and CDR2 SVGAGI. The CDR3 is 14 amino acids. With 2 bases removed from V and 2 bases from J, the gap between germline ends came to 9 bases. The DNA of the CDR3 is TGTGCCAGCAGTTACCTCGGGGGACAAGAGACCCAGTACTTC. Amino acids: CASSYLGGQETQYF.

This chain uses TRBV7-9 with TRBJ2-7; D assignment may be TRBD1 or TRBD2 (5 bases each). V lost 2 bases to trimming and J lost 2 bases, with 13 bases between them. The CDR3 spans 15 residues. Germline V gives CDR1 SEHNR, CDR2 FQNEAQ (reference sequence). CDR3 residues: CASSLFAGATYEQYF. The CDR3 nucleotides read TGTGCCAGCAGCTTATTCGCCGGGGCGACCTACGAGCAGTACTTC.

The rearrangement links TRBV20-1 to TRBJ1-5, with 8 bases matching TRBD1. This CDR3 comprises 15 residues. Germline CDR1 reads DFQATT; CDR2 reads SNEGSKA (reference sequence). V shed 6 bases and J 6 bases; nucleotides not matched to a gene: 13. In DNA form, the CDR3 reads TGCAGTGCCGCTACTGTCTCAGGGGGCCGTCAGCCCCAGCATTTT. This gives the protein CSAATVSGGRQPQHF.

V gene TRBV5-1 combines with J gene TRBJ2-1; D is ambiguous. Germline V lookup: CDR1 SGHRS, CDR2 YFSETQ. The CDR3 is 13 amino acids. V lost 0 bases and J 0 bases, leaving 1 base between the germline ends. The CDR3 DNA reads TGCGCCAGCAGCTTGGCCTCCTACAATGAGCAGTTCTTC. This translates into CASSLASYNEQFF.

In this sample, this clonotype turned up a few times. The CDR3 is CSARDPGTGFSYEQYF. The CDR3 DNA is TGCAGTGCTAGAGATCCGGGGACAGGTTTCTCCTACGAGCAGTACTTC. This rearrangement joins TRBV20-1 to TRBJ2-7, with 8 bases that match TRBD1. Germline trimming cut 0 bases from V and 0 bases from J; bases unmatched to any gene: 7. CDR1 is DFQATT, CDR2 SNEGSKA, per germline (reference sequence). The CDR3 has 16 residues.

Here the CDR3 reads CASSWGQGFYGYTF. CDR3 in DNA: TGTGCCAGCAGTTGGGGACAGGGGTTCTATGGCTACACCTTC. V gene TRBV12-3 or TRBV12-4 combines with J gene TRBJ1-2; 10 bases fit TRBD1. This CDR3 contains 14 residues. The V segment lost 4 bases and the J segment 4 bases; nucleotides outside the gene matches: 3.